The 9 T cell receptor beta chains below come from one sample, sequenced in a study of blood T cell repertoires in COVID-19. The table came from immunoSEQ multiplex PCR; TCRdb's copy has only in-frame clones and leaves some out. This table holds under 35,000 clones, 85% to 90% found once. The sequenced sample consisted of peripheral blood. Receptor source: a man in his sixties or seventies with active COVID-19.

J is TRBJ2-7 and V is TRBV7-2; 10 nucleotides align to TRBD2. The germline gives CDR1 SGHTA, CDR2 FQGNSA. Germline trimming cut 2 bases from V and 6 bases from J; bases unmatched to any gene: 4. This CDR3 is built from 14 residues. In DNA form, the CDR3 reads TGTGCCAGCAGCTTACTAGCGGGAGTGGGCGAGCAGTACTTC. Its protein product is CASSLLAGVGEQYF.

The chain recombines TRBV18 with TRBJ2-7, with 14 bases that match TRBD2. With 1 base clipped from V and 4 bases from J, the junction kept 6 bases outside the gene matches. This CDR3 has 17 amino acids. Germline CDR1 is KGHSH and CDR2 is LQKENI. The CDR3 coding sequence is TGTGCCAGCTCACCACGAGGACTAGCGGGAGGCAGATACGAGCAGTACTTC. This sequence encodes CASSPRGLAGGRYEQYF.

The CDR3 region is CASSLGTGVNQETQYF. CDR3 sequence (DNA): TGTGCCAGCAGCTTAGGGACAGGGGTGAACCAAGAGACCCAGTACTTC. This chain links TRBV7-6 with TRBJ2-5; 9 bases line up with TRBD1. Germline CDR1 is SGHVS and CDR2 is FNYEAQ. The junction had 3 bases not matched to a gene; V was cut back by 1 base and J by 0 bases. The CDR3 runs to 16 residues.

This clone was seen once. The CDR3 reads CASRPGTGAGEQYF. As DNA, the CDR3 is TGTGCCAGCAGACCCGGGACAGGGGCGGGCGAGCAGTACTTC. The V gene is TRBV7-9, the J gene TRBJ2-7; 10 bases map to TRBD1. CDR1 is SEHNR, CDR2 FQNEAQ, per germline (reference sequence). The CDR3 extends over 14 amino acids. The trim removed 6 bases at V and 6 bases at J, leaving 8 bases unmatched.

J is TRBJ1-5 and V is TRBV18; maybe TRBD1 (5 bases). In germline, CDR1 is KGHSH, CDR2 LQKENI. This CDR3 is 15 amino acids long. Trimming took 8 bases from V and 10 from J, leaving 24 bases between them. The CDR3 here is CASAAGPTFEIPQHF. As DNA, the CDR3 is TGTGCCAGCGCTGCAGGGCCAACCTTCGAGATACCCCAGCATTTT.

This chain links TRBV10-1 with TRBJ2-3; D is possibly TRBD1 (6 bases). CDR1 WNHNN and CDR2 SYGVQD come from the germline V gene (reference sequence). CDR3 size: 15 residues. The ends were cut back, 7 bases at V and 4 bases at J, with 18 bases in the middle. The CDR3 DNA reads as TGCGCCAGCACCGTGGGGGCCTCCGGACCAGATACGCAGTATTTT. It codes for CASTVGASGPDTQYF.

The rearrangement joins TRBV7-9 to TRBJ2-2; D might be TRBD1 (5 bases). This CDR3 has 14 residues. The germline V and J ends were trimmed by 2 bases and 6 bases, with 10 bases remaining between them. Looked up from germline, CDR1 is SEHNR and CDR2 is FQNEAQ (reference sequence). CDR3 sequence: CASSLQGSAGELFF. CDR3 DNA sequence: TGTGCCAGCAGCTTACAGGGATCGGCCGGGGAGCTGTTTTTT.

This clone was picked up a small number of times. V gene TRBV7-9 combines with J gene TRBJ2-6; D is uncertain. The CDR3 is made up of 13 amino acids. The V gene lost 4 bases and the J gene lost 4 bases, with 5 bases spanning the gap. Germline V lookup: CDR1 SEHNR, CDR2 FQNEAQ (reference sequence). The CDR3 here is CASSSGGANVLTF. The CDR3 coding sequence is TGTGCCAGCAGCTCCGGGGGGGCCAACGTCCTGACTTTC.

V usage is TRBV5-6 and J usage is TRBJ1-5, with D perhaps TRBD1 (5 bases). Germline V gene data show CDR1 as SGHDT and CDR2 as YYEEEE. V gave up 2 bases and J gave up 7 bases, with 13 bases separating them. The CDR3 is made up of 14 amino acids. The CDR3, as DNA: TGTGCCAGCAGCTTTCGCCAGGGTAAGCAGCCCCAGCATTTT. It translates to CASSFRQGKQPQHF. The complete variable domain, with remaining parts taken from reference TRBV5-6 and TRBJ1-5, reads DAGVTQSPTHLIKTRGQQVTLRCSPKSGHDTVSWYQQALGQGPQFIFQYYEEEERQRGNFPDRFSGHQFPNYSSELNVNALLLGDSALYLCASSFRQGKQPQHFGDGTRLSIL.